Following are 13 T cell receptor beta chains from one sample sequenced in a study of T cell responses to AZD1222 COVID-19 vaccine. Sequenced by immunoSEQ multiplex PCR; TCRdb stores in-frame clones only, minus some. This repertoire shows 120,000 or so clones, approximately 94% found once; its top ten account for 2.5% to 3.5%. The material was peripheral blood, obtained 28 days after the second AZD1222 dose. The receptors derive from an adult who received the AZD1222 COVID-19 vaccine.

The chain uses TRBV21-1 and TRBJ2-3; the DNA was not compared with TRBD1, the D call given in the table. TRBV21-1 is termed a pseudogene. CDR3 length: 16 amino acids. The CDR3 bases are TGTGCCAGCACCAAAAAGTTGAGACAGAGCACAGATACGCAGTATTTT. This codes for CASTKKLRQSTDTQYF.

The chain employs TRBV4-1 and TRBJ2-2; TRBD1 matches at 7 bases. CDR1 is MGHRA, CDR2 YSYEKL, per germline. There are 17 residues in the CDR3. Losses at the gene ends were 1 base for V and 6 bases for J; bases not matched to a gene: 11. CDR3 DNA sequence: TGCGCCAGCAGCCAAGGGCAGGGGACAGTAAACGCCGGGGAGCTGTTTTTT. This translates into CASSQGQGTVNAGELFF.

The J gene is TRBJ2-5, the V gene TRBV5-4, with D hard to call. Germline V lookup: CDR1 SGHNT, CDR2 YYREEE (reference sequence). Trimming removed 4 bases from V and 7 bases from J, with 11 bases in between. The CDR3 loop spans 12 amino acids. As DNA, the CDR3 is TGTGCCAGCAGCCCGAGACTTGGGACCCAGTACTTC. Translated: CASSPRLGTQYF. The whole variable domain, filled in from reference TRBV5-4 and TRBJ2-5, reads ETGVTQSPTHLIKTRGQQVTLRCSSQSGHNTVSWYQQALGQGPQFIFQYYREEENGRGNFPPRFSGLQFPNYSSELNVNALELDDSALYLCASSPRLGTQYFGPGTRLLVL.

This clone is a singleton in its sample. The chain carries TRBV6-5 and TRBJ1-4, with 12 bases fitting TRBD1. J lost 8 bases, V lost 6 bases, and 7 bases had no gene match. The germline V gene has CDR1 MNHEY and CDR2 SVGAGI. CDR3 length: 15 residues. The chain's CDR3 is CASSTGQGAWEKLFF. The DNA for the CDR3 is TGTGCCAGCAGCACGGGACAGGGGGCTTGGGAAAAACTGTTTTTT.

The chain carries TRBV12-3 or TRBV12-4 and TRBJ2-5, with D perhaps matching TRBD1 (5 bases). This CDR3 region has 11 residues. Trimming removed 3 bases from V and 10 bases from J, with 9 bases in between. CDR3 amino acids: CASSFIGDQYF. CDR3 nucleotide sequence: TGTGCCAGCAGTTTTATAGGGGACCAGTACTTC.

This clone was counted once. The chain combines TRBV25-1 with TRBJ1-4, with D hard to call. Trimming stripped 6 bases from V and 4 bases from J, with 9 bases between. The V gene's germline CDR1 is MGHDK and CDR2 SYGVNS. This CDR3 is built from 13 residues. The CDR3 loop reads CASREGYNEKLFF. CDR3 in DNA: TGTGCCAGCAGGGAGGGCTATAATGAAAAACTGTTTTTT.

This clone was seen only a few times. The chain carries TRBV10-2 and TRBJ2-7; D unclear. The germline V gene has CDR1 WSHSY and CDR2 SAAADI. The length of the CDR3 is 11 residues. V lost 10 bases and J lost 4, with 11 bases in between. CDR3 region: CATSAGYEQYF. DNA of the CDR3: TGCGCCACTTCTGCTGGTTACGAGCAGTACTTC.

This chain joins TRBV21-1 and TRBJ1-3; TRBD1, the D gene given by the table, was not confirmed from the DNA. TRBV21-1 represents a pseudogene. This CDR3 contains 15 residues. The CDR3 bases are TGTGCCAGCAGCCACAACAGGGGAGATGGAAACACCATATATTTT. It encodes CASSHNRGDGNTIYF.

The chain couples TRBV18 to TRBJ1-1; 8 positions agree with TRBD1. This CDR3 has 13 residues. Losses at the gene ends were 3 bases for V and 5 bases for J; bases not matched to a gene: 2. The germline gives CDR1 KGHSH, CDR2 LQKENI. Here the CDR3 DNA reads TGTGCCAGCTCACCTCAGGGGGCAACTGAAGCTTTCTTT. Residues: CASSPQGATEAFF. The full variable domain, with the rest looked up from reference TRBV18 and TRBJ1-1, is NAGVMQNPRHLVRRRGQEARLRCSPMKGHSHVYWYRQLPEEGLKFMVYLQKENIIDESGMPKERFSAEFPKEGPSILRIQQVVRGDSAAYFCASSPQGATEAFFGQGTRLTVV.

This clone appeared once. This chain uses TRBV25-1 with TRBJ1-4; D remains ambiguous. Germline lookup yields CDR1 MGHDK and CDR2 SYGVNS. V lost 1 base to trimming and J lost 5 bases, with 17 bases between them. The length of the CDR3 is 17 residues. CDR3 sequence (DNA): TGTGCCAGCAGTGAATCCCGCCATAGTCAGGAAAATGAAAAACTGTTTTTT. This codes for CASSESRHSQENEKLFF.

The chain uses TRBV2 and TRBJ2-3; 7 nucleotides match TRBD1. The germline V gene encodes CDR1 SNHLY and CDR2 FYNNEI. The V gene end was trimmed by 7 bases and the J gene end by 2 bases; junction bases not matched to a gene: 3. The CDR3 is 13 amino acids. In DNA, the CDR3 is TGTGCCAGCATAGGGACAGACACAGATACGCAGTATTTT. Its translation: CASIGTDTDTQYF.

CDR3 coding DNA: TGTGCCAGCAGTTCAGGGGATCCTGAAGCTTTCTTT. Translating it yields CASSSGDPEAFF. This chain links TRBV12-3 or TRBV12-4 with TRBJ1-1; a possible D gene is TRBD1 (6 bases). This CDR3 has 12 residues. The V end lost 4 bases, the J end lost 6 bases, and 9 bases lay between the germline ends.

The V and J genes are TRBV27 and TRBJ1-5; the D is unclear. There are 15 residues in the CDR3. CDR1 MNHEY and CDR2 SMNVEV come from the germline V gene (reference sequence). Deletions cut 3 bases from V and 4 bases from J, with 13 bases between. CDR3 sequence reads: CASSFLSDRNQPQHF. The CDR3 DNA sequence: TGTGCCAGCAGTTTCCTTTCTGACCGAAATCAGCCCCAGCATTTT.